The 8 T cell receptor beta chains below were found in one sample sequenced in a study of blood T cells in healthy people across ages. A second PCR, run for roughly 7 to 11 cycles, used a sample-barcoded 5' primer plus a J-beta primer mix. Using its own MiXCR run on the 5' RACE reads, TCRdb lists one record per CDR3 protein. The sample has over 1,500,000 distinct CDR3 sequences; approximately 50% are singletons. Sequencing was done on a sample of blood. Receptors originate from a woman aged 40 to 55 in good health.

The chain recombines TRBV7-2 with TRBJ1-2; 10 nucleotides match TRBD1. CDR3 length: 15 amino acids. Germline V gene data show CDR1 as SGHTA and CDR2 as FQGNSA. The ends lost 4 bases at V and 5 bases at J; junction bases unmatched: 7. The CDR3 DNA is TGTGCCAGCAGCTATAAGACAGGGGGCGGTTATGGCTACACCTTC. It codes for CASSYKTGGGYGYTF. The full variable domain, completed using reference TRBV7-2 and TRBJ1-2, is GAGVSQSPSNKVTEKGKDVELRCDPISGHTALYWYRQSLGQGLEFLIYFQGNSAPDKSGLPSDRFSAERTGGSVSTLTIQRTQQEDSAVYLCASSYKTGGGYGYTFGSGTRLTVV.

Only a few counts were recorded for this clonotype. The chain links TRBV5-1 to TRBJ1-2; D is possibly TRBD1 (5 bases). This CDR3 is built from 14 residues. Per germline, CDR1 SGHRS and CDR2 YFSETQ. V was pared by 5 bases and J by 8 bases, with 19 bases between. Here the CDR3 reads CASSYGDRGVGYTF. Written as DNA, the CDR3 is TGCGCCAGCAGTTACGGGGACCGGGGAGTAGGCTACACCTTC.

The chain has TRBV5-1 and TRBJ2-2; 9 bases align to TRBD1. The junction had 5 bases not matched to a gene; V was cut back by 4 bases and J by 4 bases. This CDR3 is 15 amino acids long. Germline V gene lookup returns CDR1 SGHRS and CDR2 YFSETQ. This CDR3 is CASSPRQGVTGELFF. CDR3 nucleotides: TGCGCCAGCAGCCCCAGACAGGGGGTCACCGGGGAGCTGTTTTTT.

The chain employs TRBV21-1 and TRBJ2-7; the table's TRBD2 call for D was not verified on the DNA. TRBV21-1 is classified as a pseudogene. The CDR3 length is 19 residues. CDR3 residues: CASSKGAACSPGSRYEQYF. The CDR3 DNA is TGTGCCAGCAGCAAAGGAGCGGCGTGTAGTCCAGGGTCAAGATACGAGCAGTACTTC.

In this sample, this clonotype turned up many times. This rearrangement joins TRBV28 to TRBJ1-6; no clear D. Trimming took 9 bases from V and 7 from J, leaving 16 bases between them. CDR1 is MDHEN and CDR2 is SYDVKM in the germline V gene. This CDR3 is built from 14 residues. The CDR3 spells CASRTEVRNSPLHF. The CDR3 coding sequence is TGTGCCAGTAGGACGGAGGTTCGAAATTCACCCCTCCACTTT.

The CDR3 loop is CASSYSNNLGETQYF. In DNA form, the CDR3 reads TGTGCCAGCAGTTACTCGAATAACCTGGGAGAGACCCAGTACTTC. The chain is built from TRBV6-5 and TRBJ2-5; D is uncertain. Trimming shortened V by 0 bases and J by 4 bases, and 12 bases separated the two germline ends. The CDR3 spans 15 residues. The germline CDR1 and CDR2 sequences are MNHEY and SVGAGI.

This clonotype was counted between two and nine times. The chain couples TRBV20-1 to TRBJ2-5, with 8 nucleotides matching TRBD2. There are 15 residues in the CDR3. Germline-derived CDR1 and CDR2 are DFQATT and SNEGSKA (reference sequence). After removal of 0 bases from V and 5 bases from J, the junction contained 8 bases not matched to a gene. The CDR3 bases are TGCAGTGCTAGAGATTCCGGGGGGGCCGGGGAGACCCAGTACTTC. Residues: CSARDSGGAGETQYF.

The chain has TRBV6-2 or TRBV6-3 and TRBJ2-5, with 7 bases identical to TRBD1. Germline CDR1 reads MNHEY; CDR2 reads SVGEGT. The CDR3 is made up of 17 amino acids. J was trimmed by 11 bases and V by 2 bases; bases with no gene match: 20. CDR3 in amino acids: CASSYRQGEVRPSAQYF. The CDR3 DNA reads TGTGCCAGCAGTTACAGACAGGGAGAGGTTAGACCTTCAGCGCAGTACTTC.